Sequencing of this TCR beta chain was carried out in a study of blood T cell repertoires in COVID-19. Background on the study: Both acute and convalescent COVID-19 samples were obtained from the United States, Italy and Spain. PBMCs, B-cell-depleted T cells, or T cells provided the cDNA or gDNA that made up the material.

Per the study methods: How many nucleated cells were present was estimated from reference gene primer amplification. This table comes from immunoSEQ multiplex PCR, and its TCRdb copy is limited to in-frame clones, with some not included. The D gene and trimming were derived from the DNA, and the V and J assignments and clone size from that table. The data hold hundreds of thousands of clones, with 70% to 90% observed a single time. Germline V gene lookup returns CDR1 DFQATT and CDR2 SNEGSKA (reference sequence). CDR3 length: 10 amino acids. Trimming removed 8 bases from V and 8 bases from J, with 12 bases in between.

Sample: peripheral blood. V usage is TRBV20-1 and J usage is TRBJ1-2; D remains ambiguous. This receptor was identified in a man aged 45-65 years with active or convalescent COVID-19. The CDR3 DNA follows: TGCAGTCCTCATAGGGAGGGCTACACCTTC. Translated, it gives CSPHREGYTF.